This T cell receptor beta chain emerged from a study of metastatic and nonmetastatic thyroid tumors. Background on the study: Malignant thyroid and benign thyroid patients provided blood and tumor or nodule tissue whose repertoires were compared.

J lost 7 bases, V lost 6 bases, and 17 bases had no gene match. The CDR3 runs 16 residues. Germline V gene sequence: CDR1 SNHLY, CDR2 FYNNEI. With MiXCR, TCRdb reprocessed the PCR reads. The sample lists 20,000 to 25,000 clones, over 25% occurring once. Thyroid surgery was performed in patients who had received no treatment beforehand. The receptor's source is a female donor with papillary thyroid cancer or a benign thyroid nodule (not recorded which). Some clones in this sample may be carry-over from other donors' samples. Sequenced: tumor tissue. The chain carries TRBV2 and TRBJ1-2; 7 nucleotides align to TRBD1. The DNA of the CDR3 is TGTGCCAGCAGGGACCTAGCCGGGACAGCGATAACTGGCTACACCTTC. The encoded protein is CASRDLAGTAITGYTF. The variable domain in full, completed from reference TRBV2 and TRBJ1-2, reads EPEVTQTPSHQVTQMGQEVILRCVPISNHLYFYWYRQILGQKVEFLVSFYNNEISEKSEIFDDQFSVERPDGSNFTLKIRSTKLEDSAMYFCASRDLAGTAITGYTFGSGTRLTVV.